The source of this TCR beta chain is a study of blood T cell repertoires in COVID-19. Across the study: PBMCs, B-cell-depleted T cells, or T cells provided the cDNA or gDNA that made up the material.

Between the trimmed V and J ends, which lost 4 bases and 4 bases, there was a span of 11 bases. Looked up from germline, CDR1 is SGHNT and CDR2 is YYREEE (reference sequence). The CDR3 spans 13 residues. Authors' analysis steps: Amplification with reference gene primers provided the estimates of nucleated cell counts. Libraries were prepared by immunoSEQ multiplex PCR; TCRdb keeps only in-frame clonotypes and omits some of them. V, J and clone size are those of that table, while D and trimming were read from the DNA. The top ten clones hold 9% to 9.5% of a sample with fewer than 350,000 clones, 88% of them seen once.

The chain recombines TRBV5-4 with TRBJ1-2, with D uncertain. This TCR came from a man between 18 and 35 years old with active or convalescent COVID-19. Sequenced input: peripheral blood. CDR3 amino acids: CASSPAGSYGYTF. CDR3 bases: TGTGCCAGCAGCCCCGCGGGATCCTATGGCTACACCTTC.